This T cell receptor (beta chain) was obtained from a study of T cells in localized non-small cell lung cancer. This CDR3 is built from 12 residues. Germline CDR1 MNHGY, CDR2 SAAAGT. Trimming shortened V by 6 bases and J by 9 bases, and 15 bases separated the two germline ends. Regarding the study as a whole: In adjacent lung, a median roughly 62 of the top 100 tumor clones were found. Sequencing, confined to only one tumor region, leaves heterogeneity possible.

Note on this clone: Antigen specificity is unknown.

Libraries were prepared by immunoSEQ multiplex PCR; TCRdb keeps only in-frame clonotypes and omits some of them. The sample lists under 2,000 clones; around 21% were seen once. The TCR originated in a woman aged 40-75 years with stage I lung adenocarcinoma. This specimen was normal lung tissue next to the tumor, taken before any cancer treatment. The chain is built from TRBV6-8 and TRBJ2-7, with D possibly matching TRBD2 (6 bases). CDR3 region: CASRRRDSLQYF. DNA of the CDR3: TGTGCCAGCAGACGGAGGGATTCTCTGCAGTACTTC.